The entry that follows covers one TCR beta chain sequence. As handled by the study authors: Amplification of reference gene primers was used by the study to estimate nucleated cell counts. Assay: immunoSEQ multiplex PCR; the TCRdb copy retains only in-frame clones and omits some. That table gives V, J and clone size, and the DNA gave D and trimming. The data contain about 90,000 clones, around 88% of them seen just once; the ten biggest clones take up approximately 1.2%. This specimen comes from a study of blood T cell repertoires in COVID-19. As for the study in general: Donors in the United States, Italy and Spain gave samples during acute or convalescent COVID-19. T cells, B-cell-depleted T cells, or PBMCs supplied cDNA or gDNA.

CDR1 is ENHRY, CDR2 SYGVKD, per germline. The CDR3 has 15 amino acids. The junction had 5 bases not matched to a gene; V was cut back by 0 bases and J by 6 bases. The chain combines TRBV10-3 with TRBJ1-5; 7 bases are a match to TRBD1. The sample was peripheral blood. The receptor's source is a man at least 80 years old with active or convalescent COVID-19. CDR3 in amino acids: CAISESGGGVQPQHF. The DNA for the CDR3 is TGTGCCATCAGTGAGTCTGGAGGGGGCGTTCAGCCCCAGCATTTT.